The 18 T cell receptor beta chains below come from one sample, sequenced in a study of PD-L1 blockade in urothelial cancer. This sample's time point: pretreatment peripheral blood. Sequencing used immunoSEQ multiplex PCR; TCRdb keeps in-frame clones, though not all of them. The data show 70,000 to 95,000 clones, about 90% seen once. The sequencing used PBMCs, collected around atezolizumab (anti-PD-L1) treatment. These receptors were taken from a woman of 80 years or more with urothelial cancer.

The chain carries TRBV29-1 and TRBJ1-1; 7 nucleotides align to TRBD1. This CDR3 region has 12 residues. J gave up 4 bases and V 6 bases, and 5 bases lay outside the gene matches. Germline V CDR1 and CDR2: SQVTM, ANQGSEA. In DNA, the CDR3 is TGCAGCGTCGAGACAGGGATCACTGAAGCTTTCTTT. As protein: CSVETGITEAFF.

There are a few counts of this clone. This sequence joins TRBV11-2 and TRBJ2-7; weak D call: TRBD2 (7 bases). V lost 5 bases to trimming and J lost 0 bases, with 11 bases between them. The CDR3 runs to 14 residues. CDR1 SGHAT and CDR2 FQNNGV come from the germline V gene. In nucleotides, the CDR3 is TGTGCCAGCAGCCCGGGGGGCGGCTCCTACGAGCAGTACTTC. Encoded protein: CASSPGGGSYEQYF.

V and J are TRBV18 and TRBJ1-2, with TRBD1 identical over 8 bases. Germline assignment: CDR1 KGHSH and CDR2 LQKENI. The CDR3 extends over 15 amino acids. V was clipped by 6 bases and J by 8 bases; unmatched bases: 14. CDR3 protein: CASSQNTGQADGYTF. The CDR3 coding sequence is TGTGCCAGCTCCCAAAATACGGGACAGGCTGACGGCTACACCTTC.

The V and J genes are TRBV6-5 and TRBJ2-3; D remains unclear. In germline, CDR1 is MNHEY, CDR2 SVGAGI. CDR3 length equals 16 residues. Between the trimmed V and J ends, which lost 2 bases and 2 bases, there was a span of 14 bases. The CDR3 sequence is CASSYVAGRPTDTQYF. DNA of the CDR3: TGTGCCAGCAGTTACGTGGCAGGCCGACCCACAGATACGCAGTATTTT.

This chain links TRBV10-2 with TRBJ1-1; 8 bases fit TRBD1. Germline V lookup: CDR1 WSHSY, CDR2 SAAADI. The CDR3 spans 15 residues. V lost 8 bases, J lost 3 bases, and 11 bases stayed unmatched. As DNA, the CDR3 is TGCGCCAGCGGACGGGACAGGCCATCTTACACTGAAGCTTTCTTT. This gives the protein CASGRDRPSYTEAFF.

The table lists this clone with a count of one. This chain connects TRBV5-1 to TRBJ2-1; D possibly corresponds to TRBD1 (6 bases). Trimming left V 4 bases short and J 0 bases short, with 14 bases between. The CDR3 extends over 16 amino acids. Germline V gene sequence: CDR1 SGHRS, CDR2 YFSETQ. CDR3 in DNA: TGCGCCAGCAGCCCAGGGGACGCTAGCTCCTACAATGAGCAGTTCTTC. Translation gives CASSPGDASSYNEQFF.

This clone turned up a few times. The gene calls are TRBV28 and TRBJ2-1; a weak D match, TRBD1 (6 bases). This CDR3 is built from 11 residues. The germline V and J ends were trimmed by 11 bases and 5 bases, with 10 bases remaining between them. Germline V gives CDR1 MDHEN, CDR2 SYDVKM. The CDR3 region is CAGGSNNEQFF. CDR3 DNA: TGTGCCGGGGGCAGTAACAATGAGCAGTTCTTC.

V gene TRBV4-1 combines with J gene TRBJ1-1, with 8 bases that match TRBD1. CDR1 is MGHRA and CDR2 is YSYEKL in the germline V gene. V dropped 1 base and J dropped 6; count of bases not matched to a gene: 10. This CDR3 is built from 16 residues. Here the CDR3 DNA reads TGCGCCAGCAGCCAAGGGACAGGGATTTCAATATCTGAAGCTTTCTTT. Translated: CASSQGTGISISEAFF.

This clone showed up just once. The CDR3 here is CASSPAGASGGELFF. CDR3 DNA: TGTGCCAGCAGCCCAGCGGGGGCCTCAGGCGGGGAGCTGTTTTTT. The chain employs TRBV7-3 and TRBJ2-2, with 8 bases fitting TRBD2. The ends lost 5 bases at V and 7 bases at J; junction bases unmatched: 9. Looked up from germline, CDR1 is SGHTA and CDR2 is FQGTGA. The CDR3 sequence is 15 residues long. Combining the CDR3 with reference TRBV7-3 and TRBJ2-2 gives the whole variable domain GAGVSQTPSNKVTEKGKYVELRCDPISGHTALYWYRQSLGQGPEFLIYFQGTGAADDSGLPNDRFFAVRPEGSVSTLKIQRTERGDSAVYLCASSPAGASGGELFFGEGSRLTVL.

V and J are TRBV28 and TRBJ1-2; a weak D match, TRBD1 (5 bases). CDR3 length: 14 amino acids. Germline V gene lookup returns CDR1 MDHEN and CDR2 SYDVKM. V was trimmed by 8 bases and J by 0 bases, leaving 13 bases between them. CDR3 in amino acids: CASLMGGSNYGYTF. The DNA for the CDR3 is TGTGCCAGCTTAATGGGGGGTTCTAACTATGGCTACACCTTC.

V gene TRBV28 combines with J gene TRBJ1-5; possible D gene TRBD1, 5 bases. Germline V gene sequence: CDR1 MDHEN, CDR2 SYDVKM. Between the trimmed V and J ends, which lost 6 bases and 0 bases, there was a span of 12 bases. The CDR3 extends over 15 amino acids. The CDR3, as DNA: TGTGCCAGCAGCCCGGGGGGTAATAGCAATCAGCCCCAGCATTTT. This sequence encodes CASSPGGNSNQPQHF.

This chain links TRBV5-4 with TRBJ2-3, with D perhaps TRBD2 (6 bases). V gave up 0 bases and J gave up 4 bases, with 12 bases separating them. Germline CDR1 SGHNT, CDR2 YYREEE (reference sequence). CDR3 length: 15 residues. CDR3 loop: CASSLGGIRADTQYF. The CDR3, as DNA: TGTGCCAGCAGCTTGGGCGGGATCCGAGCAGATACGCAGTATTTT.

The rearrangement links TRBV28 to TRBJ1-4; TRBD1 might be the D (6 bases). Trimming removed 5 bases at V and 3 bases at J, with 16 bases between. Germline lookup yields CDR1 MDHEN and CDR2 SYDVKM. This CDR3 contains 16 residues. In nucleotides, the CDR3 is TGTGCCAGCAGTCCGTATCCAGGGGACCCTAATGAAAAACTGTTTTTT. Its translation: CASSPYPGDPNEKLFF.

The chain has TRBV28 and TRBJ2-7, with TRBD2 matching over 13 bases. Germline V gene data show CDR1 as MDHEN and CDR2 as SYDVKM. J was trimmed by 0 bases and V by 4 bases; bases with no gene match: 0. This CDR3 is built from 15 residues. The CDR3 DNA follows: TGTGCCAGCAGTTGGACTAGCGGGGGCTCCTACGAGCAGTACTTC. Encoded protein: CASSWTSGGSYEQYF.

This sequence joins TRBV9 and TRBJ1-3; D might be TRBD1 (5 bases). V lost 0 bases, J lost 4 bases, and 14 bases lay in between. Looked up from germline, CDR1 is SGDLS and CDR2 is YYNGEE. The CDR3 loop spans 16 amino acids. The CDR3 DNA follows: TGTGCCAGCAGCGTAGATCCGGGACTCTCAGGAAACACCATATATTTT. Amino acids: CASSVDPGLSGNTIYF.

This chain connects TRBV19 to TRBJ2-7, with 8 bases fitting TRBD2. Germline trimming cut 2 bases from V and 4 bases from J; bases unmatched to any gene: 7. The CDR3 is 15 residues long. The germline gives CDR1 LNHDA, CDR2 SQIVND (reference sequence). CDR3 DNA: TGTGCCAGTAGTATATCGGCGGGAGGAAGGTACGAGCAGTACTTC. Amino acids: CASSISAGGRYEQYF.

The rearrangement uses TRBV30 and TRBJ2-1, with D tentatively TRBD1 (6 bases). The CDR3 sequence is 13 residues long. V lost 4 bases and J 2 bases, leaving 9 bases between the germline ends. Germline V gives CDR1 GTSNPN, CDR2 SVGIG (reference sequence). CDR3 nucleotides: TGTGCCTGGACCCGGGACACCTACAATGAGCAGTTCTTC. This gives the protein CAWTRDTYNEQFF.

The V call is TRBV28, the J call TRBJ1-5; D is perhaps TRBD1 (6 bases). This CDR3 is built from 13 residues. V was trimmed by 3 bases and J by 5 bases, leaving 8 bases between them. Germline CDR1 MDHEN, CDR2 SYDVKM. The CDR3 bases are TGTGCCAGCAGTTTTCCAGGGGATCAGCCCCAGCATTTT. This encodes CASSFPGDQPQHF.